These T cell receptor beta chains were read from a single sample in a study of cytomegalovirus exposure and HLA in healthy donors. Clones were sequenced by immunoSEQ multiplex PCR, and TCRdb holds only the in-frame ones, with some missing. The table has around 100,000 clones, around 10% seen once. The source material was PBMCs. Every receptor here comes from a man between 40 and 49 years old in good health and CMV-seropositive. Each CDR3 is given with its conserved first and last residue. A D gene is named only where the DNA matches it firmly. Clone size is stated in some rows and not others, as once, few, many or a class when expanded.

d_call	cdr3_length	j_call	v_call	clone_size	cdr3_nt	cdr3_aa
-	12	TRBJ2-1	TRBV9	few	TGTGCCAGCAGCGGAGGGCCGTTTGAGCAGTTCTTC	CASSGGPFEQFF
-	14	TRBJ1-2	TRBV29-1	-	TGCAGCGTTGAAGTACTAGCTGGCTACTATGGCTACACCTTC	CSVEVLAGYYGYTF
TRBD2	15	TRBJ2-7	TRBV5-4	few	TGTGCCAGCAGCTTGATGGGACTAGAGTTAGGCGAGCAGTACTTC	CASSLMGLELGEQYF
TRBD1	13	TRBJ2-4	TRBV29-1	few	TGCAGCGTCGCCGGACAGGGGAGCAACATTCAGTACTTC	CSVAGQGSNIQYF
-	14	TRBJ2-3	TRBV21-1	-	TGTGCCAGCAGCACCTGGACAGGGATTGATACGCAGTATTTT	CASSTWTGIDTQYF
TRBD1	14	TRBJ1-4	TRBV6-1	-	TGTGCCAGCACTGGGGGACAGGGTGGAGAAAAACTGTTTTTT	CASTGGQGGEKLFF
-	15	TRBJ2-4	TRBV18	-	TGTGCCAGCTCACCAAGCAATTTAGCCAAAAACATTCAGTACTTC	CASSPSNLAKNIQYF
-	17	TRBJ2-3	TRBV21-1	few	TGTGCCCCACTGCACGCTGGACAGGCGAAACAACCAGATACGCAGTATTTT	CAPLHAGQAKQPDTQYF
TRBD1	14	TRBJ2-7	TRBV11-1	few	TGTGCCAGCAGCTTAGAAGACAGGGGAGGTGAGCAGTACTTC	CASSLEDRGGEQYF
-	17	TRBJ2-7	TRBV6-1	-	TGTGCCAGCAGTGATCCTTTGCAGGGCCGAATCTCCTACGAGCAGTACTTC	CASSDPLQGRISYEQYF
TRBD1	14	TRBJ1-4	TRBV7-6	few	TGTGCCAGCAGCCGCGGGACAGCAAATGAAAAACTGTTTTTT	CASSRGTANEKLFF
-	16	TRBJ2-2	TRBV19	few	TGTGCCAGTAGTATAGCCCGGGGGGCAGACACCGGGGAGCTGTTTTTT	CASSIARGADTGELFF
-	11	TRBJ2-3	TRBV6-5	few	TGTGCCAGCAGCAAATTAGATACGCAGTATTTT	CASSKLDTQYF
-	15	TRBJ1-1	TRBV11-1	many	TGTGCCAGCAGCAGTGGACAGTCCATGAACACTGAAGCTTTCTTT	CASSSGQSMNTEAFF
TRBD1	14	TRBJ2-5	TRBV7-9	few	TGTGCCAGCAGCTTCGGGACAGGGCGAGAGACCCAGTACTTC	CASSFGTGRETQYF
-	16	TRBJ1-5	TRBV2	-	TGTGCCAGCAGTGTAGTGGCGGGAGGCCCCAATCAGCCCCAGCATTTT	CASSVVAGGPNQPQHF
TRBD2	14	TRBJ2-7	TRBV6-5	-	TGTGCCAGCAGTTACGCTAGCGGTTCCTACGAGCAGTACTTC	CASSYASGSYEQYF
-	14	TRBJ2-6	TRBV6-1	-	TGTGCCAGCAGCAGGGGCGCTGGGGCCAACGTCCTGACTTTC	CASSRGAGANVLTF
TRBD1	15	TRBJ1-1	TRBV12-5	few	TGTGCTAGTGGTTTGGTAGGCAGGGGGCATGGTGAAGCTTTCTTT	CASGLVGRGHGEAFF
-	15	TRBJ2-5	TRBV12-5	many	TGTGCTAGTGGTTTGTTAGACAGTGACCAAGAGACCCAGTACTTC	CASGLLDSDQETQYF
-	13	TRBJ2-7	TRBV23-1	-	TGCGCCAGGAGACAGATCGGGGGCTACGAGCAGTACTTC	CARRQIGGYEQYF
-	15	TRBJ2-3	TRBV7-8	-	TGTGCCAGCAGTCTTACCGAGGGAGTGACAGATACGCAGTATTTT	CASSLTEGVTDTQYF
-	11	TRBJ2-5	TRBV2	few	TGTGCCAGCACCACGGAAGAGACCCAGTACTTC	CASTTEETQYF
-	15	TRBJ1-1	TRBV5-3	few	TGTGCCAGAAGCGAGAAAGCGACAGCGAACACTGAAGCTTTCTTT	CARSEKATANTEAFF
TRBD2	14	TRBJ2-7	TRBV2	few	TGTGCCAGCAGCGGGACTAGCGGTACCTACGAGCAGTACTTC	CASSGTSGTYEQYF